The 2 T cell receptor beta chains listed next were all sequenced from one sample in a study of patients and donors after allogeneic stem cell transplantation. TCRdb re-analysed the RT-PCR reads in MiXCR, keeping a single row per CDR3 protein. Here the sample spans about 200,000 distinct CDR3 sequences, more than 35% being singletons. The sequenced material came from blood, either unsorted or a sorted T cell fraction (not recorded which). All receptors come from a human donor who was either an allogeneic HSCT recipient or a stem cell or donor lymphocyte infusion donor (not recorded which). It is not recorded whose cells these are; they may come from a transplant donor.

The chain employs TRBV5-1 and TRBJ1-3, with no clear D. Germline V lookup: CDR1 SGHRS, CDR2 YFSETQ. The CDR3 runs to 15 residues. Trimming pared 1 base from V and 0 bases from J, leaving 8 bases between. CDR3 in amino acids: CASSLSAFSGNTIYF. As DNA, the CDR3 is TGCGCCAGCAGCTTGTCAGCTTTCTCTGGAAACACCATATATTTT.

This chain uses TRBV7-2 with TRBJ1-5; no reliable D call. This CDR3 comprises 14 residues. V shed 3 bases and J shed 1 base, with 7 bases lying between them. CDR1 and CDR2 (germline): SGHTA, FQGNSA. CDR3 region: CASSLNPSNQPQHF. In nucleotides, the CDR3 is TGTGCCAGCAGCTTGAATCCCAGCAATCAGCCCCAGCATTTT. Drawing the rest from reference TRBV7-2 and TRBJ1-5, the complete variable domain is GAGVSQSPSNKVTEKGKDVELRCDPISGHTALYWYRQSLGQGLEFLIYFQGNSAPDKSGLPSDRFSAERTGGSVSTLTIQRTQQEDSAVYLCASSLNPSNQPQHFGDGTRLSIL.